The 23 T cell receptor beta chains reported below all come from one sample, sequenced in a study of blood T cell repertoires in COVID-19. Profiling relied on immunoSEQ multiplex PCR, and the TCRdb table lists in-frame clones only, not all of them. This sample has about 200,000 clones, with about 86% found just once. Sequencing used PBMCs or T cells enriched from blood (not recorded which). These receptors all come from a man in his forties who had recovered from COVID-19.

The chain's CDR3 is CASSRGLQETQYF. The CDR3 DNA follows: TGTGCCAGCTCGCGGGGATTACAAGAGACCCAGTACTTC. The genes are TRBV18 and TRBJ2-5; perhaps TRBD2 as D (6 bases). Trimming pared 6 bases from V and 2 bases from J, leaving 10 bases between. This CDR3 spans 13 amino acids. Germline assignment: CDR1 KGHSH and CDR2 LQKENI.

This clone appeared a single time. The gene calls are TRBV10-3 and TRBJ2-7; TRBD2 is a possible D gene (7 bases). The CDR3 runs to 18 residues. Germline V gene data show CDR1 as ENHRY and CDR2 as SYGVKD. Deletions cut 9 bases from V and 4 bases from J, with 31 bases between. The CDR3 sequence is CAIRNGGTTRGGGYEQYF. CDR3 coding DNA: TGTGCCATTCGGAACGGGGGGACTACCAGAGGGGGTGGGTACGAGCAGTACTTC.

The chain is built from TRBV3-1 (or the pseudogene TRBV3-2) and TRBJ1-1; 8 bases align to TRBD1. Looked up from germline, CDR1 is LGHDT and CDR2 is YNNKEL (reference sequence). V dropped 7 bases and J dropped 4; count of bases not matched to a gene: 5. The CDR3 has 13 amino acids. The CDR3 DNA is TGTGCCAGCAAAACAGGGGGTGGCACTGAAGCTTTCTTT. This encodes CASKTGGGTEAFF.

This clone was seen a few times. This chain's CDR3 is CASSSQGKSQPQHF. CDR3 DNA: TGTGCCAGCAGCTCGCAGGGGAAGAGCCAGCCCCAGCATTTT. This chain joins TRBV7-9 and TRBJ1-5; the D gene is possibly TRBD1 (6 bases). Germline CDR1 and CDR2: SEHNR and FQNEAQ (reference sequence). CDR3 size: 14 residues. V dropped 4 bases and J dropped 7 bases, with 14 bases sitting between them.

The genes are TRBV7-6 and TRBJ1-5; D not certain. This CDR3 has 13 amino acids. Trimming shortened V by 0 bases and J by 4 bases, and 4 bases separated the two germline ends. From germline, CDR1 is SGHVS and CDR2 FNYEAQ. CDR3 in amino acids: CASSLARNQPQHF. CDR3 bases: TGTGCCAGCAGCTTAGCCAGGAATCAGCCCCAGCATTTT.

This clone is a singleton in its sample. The CDR3: CASSDRGIQPQHF. The CDR3 bases are TGTGCCAGCAGTGACAGGGGAATTCAGCCCCAGCATTTT. The chain couples TRBV3-1 (or the pseudogene TRBV3-2) to TRBJ1-5; 8 bases line up with TRBD1. J was trimmed by 6 bases and V by 6 bases; bases with no gene match: 4. This CDR3 is built from 13 residues. Germline V CDR1 and CDR2: LGHDT, YNNKEL (reference sequence).

The V gene is TRBV18, the J gene TRBJ1-2, with D uncertain. Trimming removed 5 bases at V and 4 bases at J, with 14 bases between. The CDR3 has 14 residues. Per germline, CDR1 KGHSH and CDR2 LQKENI. The CDR3 region has the DNA TGTGCCAGCTCAGGCCAGACTACGGGCTATGGCTACACCTTC. It is translated as CASSGQTTGYGYTF. The variable domain in full, with the rest retrieved from reference TRBV18 and TRBJ1-2, is NAGVMQNPRHLVRRRGQEARLRCSPMKGHSHVYWYRQLPEEGLKFMVYLQKENIIDESGMPKERFSAEFPKEGPSILRIQQVVRGDSAAYFCASSGQTTGYGYTFGSGTRLTVV.

The V call is TRBV19, the J call TRBJ2-7, with TRBD1 identical over 9 bases. This CDR3 region has 17 residues. Trimming at V came to 5 bases and at J to 4 bases, leaving 15 bases not matched to a gene. Germline CDR1 and CDR2: LNHDA and SQIVND (reference sequence). This CDR3 is CASSLTHSGTGRYEQYF. The CDR3 nucleotides read TGTGCCAGTAGTCTCACCCACTCCGGGACAGGGAGGTACGAGCAGTACTTC.

V gene TRBV6-6 combines with J gene TRBJ1-6; D gene ambiguous. This CDR3 is 12 amino acids long. V was pared by 8 bases and J by 8 bases, with 10 bases between. Germline V gene sequence: CDR1 MNHNY, CDR2 SVGAGI (reference sequence). This CDR3 is CASRVQDSPLHF. CDR3 sequence (DNA): TGTGCCAGCCGTGTTCAGGATTCACCCCTCCACTTT.

This clone appeared a single time. The chain joins TRBV6-4 to TRBJ1-2; 10 bases are a match to TRBD1. The germline CDR1 and CDR2 sequences are MRHNA and SNTAGT. Trimming took 8 bases from V and 0 from J; bases not matched to a gene: 9. CDR3 length equals 16 residues. The CDR3 loop is CASSWDRGYTNYGYTF. CDR3 DNA: TGTGCCAGCTCTTGGGACAGGGGATATACTAACTATGGCTACACCTTC.

This clone has a handful of counts. Other DNA variants within this sample encode the same CDR3. The chain has TRBV18 and TRBJ1-2; 7 nucleotides line up with TRBD1. Looked up from germline, CDR1 is KGHSH and CDR2 is LQKENI. After removal of 3 bases from V and 5 bases from J, the junction contained 3 bases not matched to a gene. The CDR3 spans 13 residues. For the CDR3, the DNA is TGTGCCAGCTCACCGCAGGGGGGATATGGCTACACCTTC. This gives the protein CASSPQGGYGYTF.

This chain links TRBV28 with TRBJ2-7; D may be TRBD1 (5 bases). The CDR3 spans 16 residues. V was clipped by 1 base and J by 3 bases, with 16 bases between them. Germline V gene sequence: CDR1 MDHEN, CDR2 SYDVKM. The CDR3 DNA sequence: TGTGCCAGCAGTTTATCCGAGGCAGGGTCCAACTACGAGCAGTACTTC. Translated: CASSLSEAGSNYEQYF. The variable domain in full, completed from reference TRBV28 and TRBJ2-7, reads DVKVTQSSRYLVKRTGEKVFLECVQDMDHENMFWYRQDPGLGLRLIYFSYDVKMKEKGDIPEGYSVSREKKERFSLILESASTNQTSMYLCASSLSEAGSNYEQYFGPGTRLTVT.

This CDR3 is CASSEASGGPAQGRQYF. As DNA, the CDR3 is TGTGCCAGCAGTGAGGCTAGCGGGGGCCCTGCCCAGGGACGGCAGTACTTC. The rearrangement uses TRBV6-1 and TRBJ2-7, with 10 bases lining up with TRBD2. The CDR3 runs 17 residues. Germline values: CDR1 MNHNS, CDR2 SASEGT. With V trimmed by 3 bases and J by 9 bases, 17 bases remained unmatched.

This clone was observed a handful of times. The chain couples TRBV5-4 to TRBJ2-1, with 8 bases fitting TRBD2. V lost 4 bases, J lost 4 bases, and 7 bases stayed unmatched. The CDR3 spans 15 residues. Germline assignment: CDR1 SGHNT and CDR2 YYREEE (reference sequence). CDR3 sequence (DNA): TGTGCCAGCAGCCACGGGGGGGCGCGGTACAATGAGCAGTTCTTC. It specifies CASSHGGARYNEQFF.

This clone showed up just once. V is TRBV18 and J is TRBJ1-4, with D possibly being TRBD1 (5 bases). CDR1 is KGHSH and CDR2 is LQKENI in the germline V gene. V was pared by 3 bases and J by 0 bases, with 17 bases between. This CDR3 contains 18 residues. CDR3 amino acids: CASSPQGANLATNEKLFF. Written as DNA, the CDR3 is TGTGCCAGCTCACCGCAAGGGGCCAACCTTGCAACTAATGAAAAACTGTTTTTT.

This clone turned up a few times. The V and J genes are TRBV29-1 and TRBJ1-3, with 8 bases fitting TRBD1. J was trimmed by 5 bases and V by 3 bases; bases with no gene match: 3. CDR3 size: 13 residues. The germline CDR1 and CDR2 sequences are SQVTM and ANQGSEA. The DNA of the CDR3 is TGCAGCGTTGACGGACAGGGAAGAAACACCATATATTTT. Its translation is CSVDGQGRNTIYF.

The genes are TRBV10-3 and TRBJ2-3, with 9 nucleotides matching TRBD2. Germline assignment: CDR1 ENHRY and CDR2 SYGVKD. The CDR3 is made up of 16 amino acids. J lost 0 bases, V lost 3 bases, and 4 bases had no gene match. The CDR3 region is CAISDLAGYSTDTQYF. The DNA of the CDR3 is TGTGCCATCAGTGACCTAGCGGGGTATAGCACAGATACGCAGTATTTT.

This clone was seen only once. The chain links TRBV2 to TRBJ1-6, with a possible D match to TRBD1 (5 bases). Germline CDR1 reads SNHLY; CDR2 reads FYNNEI. V was shortened by 1 base and J by 9 bases, with 13 bases between the two germline ends. This CDR3 spans 15 amino acids. The CDR3 DNA reads as TGTGCCAGCAGTGAAGACAGGATAAGGGGTTCACCCCTCCACTTT. Translated, it gives CASSEDRIRGSPLHF. The variable domain in full, with the rest retrieved from reference TRBV2 and TRBJ1-6, is EPEVTQTPSHQVTQMGQEVILRCVPISNHLYFYWYRQILGQKVEFLVSFYNNEISEKSEIFDDQFSVERPDGSNFTLKIRSTKLEDSAMYFCASSEDRIRGSPLHFGNGTRLTVT.

The chain is built from TRBV4-1 and TRBJ2-2; 7 positions match TRBD1. The germline V gene has CDR1 MGHRA and CDR2 YSYEKL. This CDR3 spans 18 amino acids. V gave up 3 bases and J gave up 0 bases; unmatched junction bases: 10. CDR3 nucleotides: TGCGCCAGCAGCCATGCTACCGCCGGGACAGCGAACACCGGGGAGCTGTTTTTT. Amino acid sequence: CASSHATAGTANTGELFF.

This clone was recorded once. CDR3 DNA sequence: TGTGCCAGCAGTTTAGGGCAGGGGGCCGTACAAGAGACCCAGTACTTC. It codes for CASSLGQGAVQETQYF. This chain uses TRBV27 with TRBJ2-5; TRBD1 aligns across 8 bases. CDR1 is MNHEY, CDR2 SMNVEV, per germline (reference sequence). The CDR3 consists of 16 residues. V shed 2 bases, J shed 2 bases, and the junction held 7 bases outside the gene matches.

The chain carries TRBV20-1 and TRBJ2-7; D ambiguous. The CDR3 sequence is 11 residues long. Germline V gene sequence: CDR1 DFQATT, CDR2 SNEGSKA (reference sequence). V was cut by 0 bases and J by 4 bases, with 4 bases left in between. The CDR3 spells CSARDSYEQYF. In nucleotides, the CDR3 is TGCAGTGCTAGAGATTCATACGAGCAGTACTTC.

This clone came up once. V gene TRBV10-3 combines with J gene TRBJ1-2; D gene unclear. Germline CDR1 reads ENHRY; CDR2 reads SYGVKD. This CDR3 has 13 residues. Trimming pared 6 bases from V and 2 bases from J, leaving 10 bases between. The chain's CDR3 is CAIRETENYGYTF. The CDR3 DNA sequence: TGTGCCATCAGGGAGACTGAGAACTATGGCTACACCTTC.

This clone was found once. The chain employs TRBV24-1 and TRBJ1-4, with 8 nucleotides matching TRBD1. J lost 10 bases, V lost 2 bases, and 8 bases had no gene match. In germline, CDR1 is KGHDR, CDR2 SFDVKD. The CDR3 spans 15 residues. The CDR3 DNA reads as TGTGCCACCAGTGATTCCCGGACAGGGAACTCAAAACTGTTTTTT. Translating it yields CATSDSRTGNSKLFF.